This TCR beta chain was sequenced in a study of T cells after yellow fever vaccination (dated 2019 in TCRdb). Context from the whole study: The SMART-Seq v4 Ultra Low Input RNA kit was used to prepare libraries from fractions with low cell numbers. To follow T-cell clones before and after primary and booster YFV17D yellow fever vaccination, bulk TCR alpha and beta repertoires were sequenced over time. Two healthy male donors, one aged 18 to 30 and one aged 30 to 40 years, were included in the cohort. Blood samples were taken at several timepoints before and after primary and secondary immunization, and bulk PBMC replicates and cell subsets were isolated. Broad study findings and their caveats: Only a couple of donors were included in the study, so the extent to which the findings can be generalized is limited. FACS-sorted repertoires could contain abundant contaminating clonotypes from the bulk population, so computational filtering was required. After the booster, most of the clones that had expanded following primary vaccination were detected again (roughly 97% of CD4 and roughly 90% of CD8), which suggests that memory was broadly maintained. A small fraction of clonotypes showed up in both the CD4 and CD8 compartments, probably as a result of convergent recombination. Compared with the primary T-cell response, the secondary T-cell response was faster but weaker, reaching its peak on day 5 rather than on day 15.

The CDR3 holds 17 amino acids from the cysteine to the phenylalanine. Only CDR3 DNA remains: 51 bases, in frame from the first base. Here V drops 0 bases and J drops 6 bases, and the junction holds 14 bases not matched to any gene. CDR1 and CDR2 (MGHRA, YSYEKL) derive from the germline V gene. TCR cDNA was made using 5'RACE template switching, a step that added a universal primer site and unique molecular identifiers. cDNA synthesis was primed from both the TCR alpha and TCR beta constant segments. Library amplification involved two PCR steps, and the second step added sample barcodes and sequencing adapters. Sequencing of libraries was performed on Illumina HiSeq 2500 (2x100 bp) or NovaSeq (2x150 bp). In the authors' own workflow: MIGEC was used to demultiplex reads and collapse the reads into UMI consensus sequences, and MiXCR was used for V(D)J alignment. Vaccine-responding clonotypes were defined with edgeR using replicate PBMC samples, requiring FDR below 0.01 and a log2 fold change above 5 up to day 15. Bulk clonotypes were assigned CD4 or CD8 identity according to which sequenced CD4 or CD8 repertoire held them at higher abundance. TCRdb reanalyzed the raw reads on its own, using fastp at Q25 for trimming and MiXCR for clone calling, and kept in-frame beta chains. Entries are consolidated by CDR3 protein sequence, retaining the most common genes and DNA. The V and J calls, along with clone size, are taken from TCRdb and not from the paper's own processing. The sample profile shows a few hundred thousand distinct CDR3 sequences; less than 7.5% of them were found once. The ten most abundant clones make up approximately 1% of the sample.

This clonotype was found many times. Its antigen is still unknown. It has no much larger one-base neighbor in the sample; base qualities were not kept. Interpreted using the paper, the treatment or condition label stands for: live attenuated yellow fever vaccine strain. A standard Ficoll-Paque protocol was used to isolate PBMCs from peripheral blood. CD4 and CD8 T-cell fractions were isolated with Dynabeads CD4 and CD8 positive selection kits. RNA was extracted with TriZol from bulk PBMCs, CD4 and CD8 fractions, and dextramer-positive and dextramer-negative fractions. The sequence derives from a man aged 30 to 39 who received the YFV17D yellow fever vaccine. The chain joins TRBV4-1 to TRBJ2-7, with TRBD2 matching 7 junction bases. Sequenced material: CD4+ T cells sorted from PBMCs, taken on the day of the yellow fever booster vaccination. The CDR3 region reads CASSQDPIGRLRSEQYF. The DNA sequence is as follows: TGCGCCAGCAGCCAAGATCCGATCGGGAGGCTTCGGAGCGAGCAGTACTTC.